This TCR beta chain was obtained from a study of vaccination and CD4 T cells after COVID-19. The wider study: Drawing of post-COVID samples took place a median roughly 97 days after diagnosis (range 35 to 161).

With the Oncomine TCR Beta short-read assay, DNA from cultured CD4+ T cells was sequenced. TCRdb passed the PCR reads through MiXCR, listing each CDR3 protein once. This table holds approximately 12,000 distinct CDR3 sequences, around 52% found once. Whole-study results and caveats: Convalescent patients displayed a median around 88% of reactive clones emerging only post-vaccination.

Treatment denoted: roughly 10-day PBMC culture with coronavirus spike peptide pools or control peptides (ViraFEST assay). This clonotype was counted only a few times. Its specificity is not known. The source of this sequence is a human donor who had recovered from COVID-19. Sequenced sample: CD4+ T cells from blood, cultured in vitro.

The CDR3 here is CASSSGSGSQPQHF. In nucleotides, the CDR3 is TGTGCCAGCAGTTCGGGGTCGGGTAGTCAGCCCCAGCATTTT. The rearrangement joins TRBV6-2 or TRBV6-3 to TRBJ1-5; D uncertain. The CDR3 has 14 amino acids. Trimming took off 4 bases at V and 6 bases at J, with 13 bases between the two ends. CDR1 is MNHEY, CDR2 SVGEGT, per germline.